This T cell receptor beta chain was documented in a study of blood T cell repertoires in COVID-19. Study-wide context: T cells, B-cell-depleted T cells, or PBMCs supplied cDNA or gDNA.

Profiling relied on immunoSEQ multiplex PCR, and the TCRdb table lists in-frame clones only, not all of them. Of approximately 100,000 clones in the sample, around 86% are singletons; the top ten hold 20% to 30%. The receptor's source is a human donor in a cohort sampled during active COVID-19. Material: peripheral blood.

The CDR3, as DNA: TGTGCCAGCAGCAGAGGTAGCGGGGGTACGCAGTATTTT. This sequence encodes CASSRGSGGTQYF. This chain uses TRBV5-4 with TRBJ2-3, with 9 bases aligning to TRBD2. The V segment lost 4 bases and the J segment 8 bases; nucleotides outside the gene matches: 5. Germline V gives CDR1 SGHNT, CDR2 YYREEE (reference sequence). CDR3 length: 13 amino acids.